One sample yielded the 5 T cell receptor beta chains listed below, sequenced in a study of T cells after somatic rescue of genetic block. The table came from immunoSEQ multiplex PCR; TCRdb's copy has only in-frame clones and leaves some out. The table shows 13,000 or so clones, with under 85% occurring only once. The sample was peripheral blood mononuclear cells (PBMCs). The receptors here all came from a boy between 10 and 17 years old.

The J gene is TRBJ1-2, the V gene TRBV10-2, with 9 bases that match TRBD1. J gave up 4 bases and V 5 bases, and 5 bases lay outside the gene matches. This CDR3 comprises 14 residues. Germline assignment: CDR1 WSHSY and CDR2 SAAADI. CDR3 sequence reads: CASSPTGGGYGYTF. CDR3 in DNA: TGCGCCAGCAGTCCCACAGGGGGCGGCTATGGCTACACCTTC.

This chain links TRBV19 with TRBJ1-2, with TRBD1 identical over 8 bases. Germline-derived CDR1 and CDR2 are LNHDA and SQIVND (reference sequence). The CDR3 is 16 amino acids. With 2 bases clipped from V and 3 bases from J, the junction kept 8 bases outside the gene matches. The CDR3 sequence is CASSIRGQGRDYGYTF. The CDR3 nucleotides are TGTGCCAGTAGTATACGAGGACAGGGTAGAGACTATGGCTACACCTTC.

The rearrangement joins TRBV9 to TRBJ2-5; TRBD1 aligns across 7 bases. Unmatched junction bases numbered 5, after V lost 3 bases and J lost 3 bases. This CDR3 is 14 amino acids long. CDR1 is SGDLS, CDR2 YYNGEE, per germline. CDR3 sequence (DNA): TGTGCCAGCAGCGCGGGACAGACAAAAGAGACCCAGTACTTC. As protein: CASSAGQTKETQYF.

This chain uses TRBV5-6 with TRBJ2-1; no definite D call. The CDR3 is made up of 15 amino acids. Germline CDR1 SGHDT, CDR2 YYEEEE. Trimming shortened V by 3 bases and J by 7 bases, and 17 bases separated the two germline ends. CDR3 DNA: TGTGCCAGCAGCTCTCCTAGTCCCCTCCGTAATGAGCAGTTCTTC. Protein sequence: CASSSPSPLRNEQFF.

The chain links TRBV4-1 to TRBJ2-1; 10 bases match TRBD2. There are 16 residues in the CDR3. The germline V gene encodes CDR1 MGHRA and CDR2 YSYEKL. Unmatched junction bases numbered 9, after V lost 1 base and J lost 9 bases. The DNA for the CDR3 is TGCGCCAGCAGCCAAGGGGCACTAGCGGGATCGGGTGAGCAGTTCTTC. Amino acid sequence: CASSQGALAGSGEQFF.